The T cell receptor (beta chain) described here comes from a study of neurological immune-mediated disorders. V lost 0 bases, J lost 4 bases, and 12 bases lay in between. CDR1 and CDR2 from the germline V gene are LGHDT and YNNKEL (reference sequence). CDR3 length equals 15 residues. TCRdb re-analysed the 5' RACE reads in MiXCR, keeping a single row per CDR3 protein. The table shows about 40,000 distinct CDR3 sequences, with 13% to 15% occurring only once. Many counts were recorded for this clonotype. The sequenced sample consisted of PBMCs. This chain uses TRBV3-1 with TRBJ1-1; D gene unclear. The TCR was taken from a woman between 50 and 59 years old with HTLV-1-associated myelopathy (HAM/TSP). CDR3 sequence reads: CASSQDFWESTEAFF. The CDR3 DNA reads TGTGCCAGCAGCCAAGATTTTTGGGAGAGCACTGAAGCTTTCTTT. Together with reference TRBV3-1 and TRBJ1-1, the CDR3 gives the full variable domain: DTAVSQTPKYLVTQMGNDKSIKCEQNLGHDTMYWYKQDSKKFLKIMFSYNNKELIINETVPNRFSPKSPDKAHLNLHINSLELGDSAVYFCASSQDFWESTEAFFGQGTRLTVV.